This T cell receptor beta chain was obtained from a study of shared clonotypes between healthy human individuals. The wider study: For every donor, three CD4 naive, three CD4 memory, two CD8 naive and one CD8 memory plates were used.

Germline loops: CDR1 SGDLS, CDR2 YYNGEE. CDR3 size: 16 residues. V lost 3 bases and J lost 3; bases outside the gene matches: 8. Selected positively for CCR7 and CD45RO-negative, naive CD8 cells excluded terminally differentiated effector memory CD45RA+ cells. Method: immunoSEQ multiplex PCR; TCRdb's copy keeps in-frame clones and lacks some. The sample holds around 2.1 million clones, roughly 91% seen once. With respect to this clone: Its antigen is not identified.

Study observations and caveats: Some clonotypes were shared by all four sorted-subset donors, while others were not shared. The non-shared ones had lower generation probabilities than the shared ones.

The TCR originated in a man aged 18 to 29 in good health. Some clones in this sample may be carry-over from other donors' samples. The rearrangement uses TRBV9 and TRBJ2-2; 7 bases are shared with TRBD1. The sample was naive CD8+ T cells from PBMCs. The CDR3 spells CASSGYRDSYTGELFF. CDR3 nucleotide sequence: TGTGCCAGCAGCGGCTACCGGGACAGCTACACCGGGGAGCTGTTTTTT.